One sample yielded the 30 T cell receptor beta chains listed below, sequenced in a study of control samples from healthy donors and cancer patients. Method: immunoSEQ multiplex PCR; TCRdb's copy keeps in-frame clones and lacks some. The table includes about 150,000 clones, approximately 94% detected once. The sequenced material came from blood. The source of these receptors is a middle-aged woman in good health.

This clone is a singleton in its sample. The rearrangement uses TRBV7-9 and TRBJ1-5, with 8 bases that match TRBD1. Germline V gene sequence: CDR1 SEHNR, CDR2 FQNEAQ (reference sequence). CDR3 size: 15 residues. The V segment lost 1 base and the J segment 7 bases; nucleotides outside the gene matches: 6. CDR3 bases: TGTGCCAGCAGCTTAGGAGGACAGGGTAAGCAGCCCCAGCATTTT. Its translation: CASSLGGQGKQPQHF.

J is TRBJ2-3 and V is TRBV10-3, with 8 bases fitting TRBD1. The CDR3 totals 14 residues. V dropped 8 bases and J dropped 0; count of bases not matched to a gene: 4. Germline V CDR1 and CDR2: ENHRY, SYGVKD. The CDR3 reads CAIARGLSTDTQYF. DNA for the CDR3: TGTGCCATCGCCAGGGGGCTAAGCACAGATACGCAGTATTTT.

The V call is TRBV12-3 or TRBV12-4, the J call TRBJ1-1; D unclear. V lost 3 bases and J lost 1, with 6 bases in between. There are 13 residues in the CDR3. DNA of the CDR3: TGTGCCAGCAGTTTTCAAGAGAACACTGAAGCTTTCTTT. It codes for CASSFQENTEAFF.

The CDR3 is CASSLVDRGPKNIQYF. CDR3 sequence (DNA): TGTGCCAGCAGCTTAGTGGACAGGGGCCCCAAAAACATTCAGTACTTC. This sequence joins TRBV7-2 and TRBJ2-4, with TRBD1 matching 9 bases. The CDR3 covers 16 residues. With 1 base clipped from V and 2 bases from J, the junction kept 3 bases outside the gene matches. CDR1 and CDR2 from the germline V gene are SGHTA and FQGNSA.

This clone was found once. The rearrangement links TRBV5-1 to TRBJ1-1, with TRBD1 matching over 7 bases. Trimming removed 0 bases from V and 1 base from J; junction bases left unmatched: 9. This CDR3 is built from 17 residues. Looked up from germline, CDR1 is SGHRS and CDR2 is YFSETQ. CDR3 sequence: CASSLAPGTATNTEAFF. DNA for the CDR3: TGCGCCAGCAGCTTGGCTCCTGGGACAGCTACGAACACTGAAGCTTTCTTT.

This chain joins TRBV5-1 and TRBJ1-4; maybe TRBD1 (5 bases). Trimming left V 4 bases short and J 0 bases short, with 13 bases between. The germline V gene has CDR1 SGHRS and CDR2 YFSETQ. The CDR3 runs to 16 residues. CDR3 nucleotide sequence: TGCGCCAGCAGCCCGGGACGGCATGCAACTAATGAAAAACTGTTTTTT. It codes for CASSPGRHATNEKLFF.

The V gene is TRBV30, the J gene TRBJ1-5; D uncertain. Germline CDR1 and CDR2: GTSNPN and SVGIG (reference sequence). The CDR3 extends over 14 amino acids. V lost 0 bases, J lost 6 bases, and 12 bases lay in between. CDR3 loop: CAWSVFSGGQPQHF. The CDR3 nucleotides are TGTGCCTGGAGTGTATTTTCAGGAGGTCAGCCCCAGCATTTT.

V usage is TRBV11-2 and J usage is TRBJ2-5; TRBD2 agrees at 10 bases. Trimming removed 4 bases from V and 3 bases from J; junction bases left unmatched: 8. Germline CDR1 SGHAT, CDR2 FQNNGV. The CDR3 loop spans 16 amino acids. The CDR3 DNA follows: TGTGCCAGCAGCTCTGGACTAGCGGCTATGGAAGAGACCCAGTACTTC. Protein product: CASSSGLAAMEETQYF.

This clone was observed a handful of times. The chain uses TRBV4-1 and TRBJ2-7, with D perhaps matching TRBD1 (6 bases). With 5 bases removed from V and 4 bases from J, the gap between germline ends came to 12 bases. The germline gives CDR1 MGHRA, CDR2 YSYEKL. This CDR3 comprises 13 residues. The CDR3 nucleotides read TGCGCCAGCAGCGTGACAGGACAGTACGAGCAGTACTTC. Translation: CASSVTGQYEQYF.

The chain joins TRBV5-1 to TRBJ2-7; D possibly corresponds to TRBD2 (5 bases). Per germline, CDR1 SGHRS and CDR2 YFSETQ. This CDR3 has 14 residues. The V end was cut by 0 bases, the J end by 4 bases, with 11 bases between. Here the CDR3 DNA reads TGCGCCAGCAGCTTGGCTCGGGATCCTTACGAGCAGTACTTC. It encodes CASSLARDPYEQYF.

The rearrangement links TRBV4-1 to TRBJ2-4; D call uncertain. This CDR3 spans 14 amino acids. CDR1 and CDR2 from the germline V gene are MGHRA and YSYEKL. The V gene lost 0 bases and the J gene lost 6 bases, with 9 bases spanning the gap. The CDR3 loop reads CASSQEARLNIQYF. CDR3 nucleotide sequence: TGCGCCAGCAGCCAAGAGGCCCGGTTAAACATTCAGTACTTC.

The chain couples TRBV30 to TRBJ1-1, with a weak D call TRBD1 (6 bases). Germline assignment: CDR1 GTSNPN and CDR2 SVGIG (reference sequence). V was trimmed by 5 bases and J by 1 base, leaving 11 bases between them. This CDR3 has 13 amino acids. The CDR3 region has the DNA TGTGCCTGGGAGGGACATCGGAACACTGAAGCTTTCTTT. Protein: CAWEGHRNTEAFF.

The chain recombines TRBV5-1 with TRBJ1-1, with a possible D match to TRBD1 (5 bases). Trimming removed 4 bases from V and 3 bases from J, with 13 bases in between. CDR1 SGHRS and CDR2 YFSETQ come from the germline V gene. The CDR3 contains 14 residues. Here the CDR3 reads CASSPSGADTEAFF. The CDR3, as DNA: TGCGCCAGCAGCCCGTCTGGGGCGGACACTGAAGCTTTCTTT.

CDR3 coding DNA: TGTGCCAGCGGGACTAGCGGGAGTTGGGAGACCCAGTACTTC. Translating gives CASGTSGSWETQYF. The gene calls are TRBV19 and TRBJ2-5; 14 bases line up with TRBD2. V was clipped by 9 bases and J by 5 bases; unmatched bases: 5. The length of the CDR3 is 14 residues. Germline assignment: CDR1 LNHDA and CDR2 SQIVND (reference sequence).

The chain recombines TRBV19 with TRBJ2-5, with 7 bases fitting TRBD2. Trimming took 2 bases from V and 1 from J; bases not matched to a gene: 13. Germline assignment: CDR1 LNHDA and CDR2 SQIVND (reference sequence). The CDR3 is 18 amino acids. The CDR3 is CASSIRRFERGSQETQYF. DNA of the CDR3: TGTGCCAGTAGTATACGTCGGTTTGAGCGGGGCAGCCAAGAGACCCAGTACTTC. Full variable domain (remainder filled in from reference TRBV19 and TRBJ2-5): DGGITQSPKYLFRKEGQNVTLSCEQNLNHDAMYWYRQDPGQGLRLIYYSQIVNDFQKGDIAEGYSVSREKKESFPLTVTSAQKNPTAFYLCASSIRRFERGSQETQYFGPGTRLLVL.

The chain has TRBV12-3 or TRBV12-4 and TRBJ1-5, with a tentative D call TRBD1 (5 bases). V was shortened by 6 bases and J by 10 bases, with 16 bases between the two germline ends. The CDR3 has 13 amino acids. The CDR3 sequence is CASRRIGWGPQHF. The CDR3 DNA reads TGTGCCAGCAGACGTATAGGGTGGGGCCCCCAGCATTTT.

The rearrangement uses TRBV7-9 and TRBJ1-2; 8 nucleotides align to TRBD1. Trimming took 5 bases from V and 6 from J; bases not matched to a gene: 5. The CDR3 is 13 residues long. CDR1 and CDR2 (germline): SEHNR, FQNEAQ (reference sequence). This CDR3 is CASSRTGGDGYTF. In DNA, the CDR3 is TGTGCCAGCAGCCGAACAGGGGGTGATGGCTACACCTTC.

CDR3 sequence: CASSITLGGARNTIYF. The CDR3, as DNA: TGTGCCAGTAGTATAACCCTCGGCGGAGCCCGGAACACCATATATTTT. The chain is built from TRBV19 and TRBJ1-3; D remains unclear. The CDR3 spans 16 residues. Trimming pared 2 bases from V and 7 bases from J, leaving 18 bases between. Germline values: CDR1 LNHDA, CDR2 SQIVND (reference sequence).

The chain combines TRBV4-3 with TRBJ2-1; no clear D. The germline gives CDR1 LGHNA, CDR2 YSLEER. This CDR3 has 15 residues. V shed 0 bases and J shed 1 base, with 7 bases lying between them. The CDR3 loop reads CASSQDWWSYNEQFF. The CDR3 coding sequence is TGCGCCAGCAGCCAAGATTGGTGGTCCTACAATGAGCAGTTCTTC.

The sample holds a few counts of this clone. V and J are TRBV5-1 and TRBJ2-5, with a possible D match to TRBD1 (6 bases). CDR1 is SGHRS, CDR2 YFSETQ, per germline. The CDR3 runs to 14 residues. V shed 3 bases and J shed 2 bases, with 11 bases lying between them. The CDR3 nucleotides read TGCGCCAGCAGCTCCCTGACAGGTCAAGAGACCCAGTACTTC. This encodes CASSSLTGQETQYF.

This chain uses TRBV7-2 with TRBJ2-2; D may correspond to TRBD1 or TRBD2 (6 bases each). CDR1 is SGHTA, CDR2 FQGNSA, per germline. The germline V and J ends were trimmed by 5 bases and 8 bases, with 18 bases remaining between them. The CDR3 length is 15 residues. The CDR3 region has the DNA TGTGCCAGCAGCCTATTCGGCCGGGGGCAAGGGGAGCTGTTTTTT. Amino acid sequence: CASSLFGRGQGELFF.

The V and J genes are TRBV4-2 and TRBJ1-3; D gene uncertain. From germline, CDR1 is LGHNA and CDR2 YNFKEQ. This CDR3 is built from 17 residues. V lost 0 bases, J lost 4 bases, and 16 bases lay in between. The CDR3 protein is CASSQEARLPSGNTIYF. The CDR3 region has the DNA TGTGCCAGCAGCCAAGAGGCGCGCCTACCATCAGGAAACACCATATATTTT.

The chain combines TRBV7-9 with TRBJ2-1, with a possible D match to TRBD1 (5 bases). From germline, CDR1 is SEHNR and CDR2 FQNEAQ (reference sequence). The CDR3 contains 17 residues. V lost 3 bases, J lost 5 bases, and 20 bases lay in between. The CDR3 region has the DNA TGTGCCAGCAGCTTCCTAACAGGTCTGCGTTTAAACAATGAGCAGTTCTTC. This sequence encodes CASSFLTGLRLNNEQFF.

V gene TRBV28 combines with J gene TRBJ1-5; D unclear. The CDR3 is 17 amino acids. Germline CDR1 is MDHEN and CDR2 is SYDVKM. V lost 8 bases and J lost 0, with 20 bases in between. The CDR3 nucleotides read TGTGCCAGCGGAGGGATGGATTCACTAAATAGCAATCAGCCCCAGCATTTT. Encoded protein: CASGGMDSLNSNQPQHF.

This clone was found once. In DNA form, the CDR3 reads TGTGCCAGCAGCTTGGGACCGCAGAGCTCCTACAATGAGCAGTTCTTC. The encoded protein is CASSLGPQSSYNEQFF. The chain couples TRBV7-2 to TRBJ2-1, with D possibly being TRBD1 or TRBD2 (5 bases each). The V and J ends lost 3 bases and 0 bases respectively, with 12 bases between them. There are 16 residues in the CDR3. Germline values: CDR1 SGHTA, CDR2 FQGNSA.

This chain joins TRBV5-1 and TRBJ2-5, with unresolved D. Germline lookup yields CDR1 SGHRS and CDR2 YFSETQ. V was clipped by 1 base and J by 5 bases, with 12 bases between them. CDR3 length: 14 residues. CDR3 loop: CASSLYPSAETQYF. CDR3 nucleotides: TGCGCCAGCAGCTTGTATCCATCGGCGGAGACCCAGTACTTC.

This chain connects TRBV13 to TRBJ1-3; the D is unclear. V was cut by 5 bases and J by 5 bases, with 16 bases left in between. Germline CDR1 PRHDT, CDR2 FYEKMQ (reference sequence). This CDR3 has 15 amino acids. The CDR3 region has the DNA TGTGCCAGCAGCCTCGGGATCCCAAGGAGAAACACCATATATTTT. Protein sequence: CASSLGIPRRNTIYF.

This chain uses TRBV3-1 (or the pseudogene TRBV3-2) with TRBJ2-7; perhaps TRBD1 as D (5 bases). Trimming stripped 3 bases from V and 0 bases from J, with 9 bases between. Germline V gene sequence: CDR1 LGHDT, CDR2 YNNKEL (reference sequence). This CDR3 comprises 14 residues. The CDR3, as DNA: TGTGCCAGCAGCCAGGGGCCCAGCTCCTACGAGCAGTACTTC. The encoded protein is CASSQGPSSYEQYF.

The chain uses TRBV5-5 and TRBJ2-5; D possibly corresponds to TRBD2 (5 bases). V gave up 4 bases and J gave up 5 bases, with 12 bases separating them. CDR1 SGHKS and CDR2 YYEKEE come from the germline V gene (reference sequence). CDR3 length equals 13 residues. CDR3 sequence reads: CASSPDRRETQYF. CDR3 nucleotide sequence: TGTGCCAGCAGCCCTGATAGGAGGGAGACCCAGTACTTC.

The V call is TRBV14, the J call TRBJ1-1, with D perhaps matching TRBD1 (5 bases). V was clipped by 4 bases and J by 0 bases, with 12 bases between them. This CDR3 is 15 amino acids long. Germline V gives CDR1 SGHDN, CDR2 FVKESK. The CDR3 DNA reads as TGTGCCAGCAGCCTAAGGGGACGGGTGAACACTGAAGCTTTCTTT. It yields the protein CASSLRGRVNTEAFF.